This entry concerns a single TCR beta chain. This specimen comes from a study of long-term antiretroviral therapy in people with HIV. Run at survey level, the immunoSEQ assay was version v3.0. Sequenced by immunoSEQ multiplex PCR; TCRdb stores in-frame clones only, minus some. Found here are around 12,000 clones, 88% of them singletons; the top ten hold under 25%. Germline loops: CDR1 GTSNPN, CDR2 SVGIG (reference sequence). This CDR3 spans 14 amino acids. V was cut by 0 bases and J by 5 bases, with 11 bases left in between. Sequences were derived from unsorted PBMCs, sampled 2.1 years after starting antiretroviral therapy. This chain links TRBV30 with TRBJ1-5; no reliable D call. This sequence was found in a woman aged 35 to 49 with HIV. The CDR3 DNA sequence: TGTGCCTGGAGTGTAGGGTTCGGCCATCAGCCCCAGCATTTT. Translating it yields CAWSVGFGHQPQHF.